The clone carrying this TCR beta chain was seen repeatedly, ten times or more. The sample is drawn from a study of T cells in Graves' hyperthyroidism and ophthalmopathy. Researchers took RNA transcripts and amplified the TCR beta CDR3 regions from them. Carried out on the TCR CDR3, a first-round RT-PCR used the HTBI primer set. Using its own MiXCR run on the multiplex PCR reads, TCRdb lists one record per CDR3 protein. Of approximately 690,000 distinct CDR3 sequences listed, 14% are singletons. Trimming removed 1 base from V and 3 bases from J, with 12 bases in between. CDR1 and CDR2 (germline): SNHLY, FYNNEI. This CDR3 is 15 amino acids long.

The sequence derives from a woman in her fifties or sixties with Graves' ophthalmopathy. The sample consisted of blood. This chain links TRBV2 with TRBJ1-1; possible D gene TRBD1, 5 bases. The CDR3 DNA reads TGTGCCAGCAGTGAAGATGCAGGGACCTACACTGAAGCTTTCTTT. Its protein is CASSEDAGTYTEAFF.